This T cell receptor beta chain was recorded in a study of sequential checkpoint blockade in melanoma. This CDR3 has 15 amino acids. V lost 4 bases and J lost 3; bases outside the gene matches: 5. CDR1 and CDR2 from the germline V gene are SGHTA and FQGNSA. The treatment was: randomized to nivolumab then ipilimumab (arm A) or the reverse (arm B). None of the patients previously received DNA-damaging chemotherapy. Assay used: immunoSEQ multiplex PCR; TCRdb lists only in-frame clones, some missing. The repertoire has tens of thousands of clones, about 89% of them found once; the top ten carry around 15%. This clone showed up just once.

The origin of this receptor is a human donor with melanoma. The rearrangement joins TRBV7-2 to TRBJ1-4; the match to TRBD1 covers 7 bases. The material sequenced was CD8+ T cells sorted from blood (inferred from file names), taken from a patient given nivolumab and ipilimumab in sequence. CDR3 nucleotides: TGTGCCAGCAGCTCCGACAGGGACCCTAATGAAAAACTGTTTTTT. It encodes CASSSDRDPNEKLFF.